These T cell receptor beta chains were read from a single sample in a study of T cells in localized non-small cell lung cancer. Sequencing was performed with immunoSEQ multiplex PCR; in TCRdb, only in-frame clones are kept and a portion is missing. Of 35,000 to 50,000 clones listed, 75% to 95% are singletons. The sequencing here drew on PBMCs, taken before any cancer treatment. The receptors shown here come from a woman aged 35 to 75 with stage II lung adenocarcinoma. The CDR3 runs from the conserved cysteine through the conserved F or W. A D gene is named only where the DNA matches it firmly. The size field is filled for only some rows; it gives once, few, many or a size class.

>TRBV11-2|.|13|.|TRBJ2-5
TGTGCCAGCAGATCCACTAGTCAAGAGACCCAGTACTTC
CASRSTSQETQYF
>TRBV27|.|12|.|TRBJ1-4
TGTGCCAGCAGCCCCTGGGGTGAAAAACTGTTTTTT
CASSPWGEKLFF
>TRBV19|.|13|.|TRBJ2-3
TGTGCCAGTAGTGATCGTGGCACAGATACGCAGTATTTT
CASSDRGTDTQYF
>TRBV6-6|.|16|.|TRBJ1-5
TGTGCCAGCAGTTATGGGGGGGCGGGAAGCAATCAGCCCCAGCATTTT
CASSYGGAGSNQPQHF
>TRBV5-1|.|16|.|TRBJ2-1
TGCGCCAGCAGCTTGTACGGGGCCGAAACCTACAATGAGCAGTTCTTC
CASSLYGAETYNEQFF
>TRBV29-1|TRBD2|14|once|TRBJ2-3
TGCAGCGTTGAGGTAGCGGGGGAGCCAGATACGCAGTATTTT
CSVEVAGEPDTQYF
>TRBV5-1|.|17|once|TRBJ1-3
TGCGCCAGCAGCCCTGTGGTAGGACGGGGCTCTGGAAACACCATATATTTT
CASSPVVGRGSGNTIYF
>TRBV27|TRBD2|15|.|TRBJ2-7
TGTGCCAGCAGTCCCCCTGCGGCGGGAGAGTACGAGCAGTACTTC
CASSPPAAGEYEQYF
>TRBV6-4|.|13|.|TRBJ1-2
TGTGCCAGCAGTGAGGAGATAGGGCGAGGCTACACCTTC
CASSEEIGRGYTF
>TRBV28|.|14|.|TRBJ1-4
TGTGCCAGCAGAAACCCGGGAGAGAATGAAAAACTGTTTTTT
CASRNPGENEKLFF
>TRBV6-1|.|16|.|TRBJ1-4
TGTGCCAGCAGTGAATGGACGTTGACGGCGAATGAAAAACTGTTTTTT
CASSEWTLTANEKLFF
>TRBV9|TRBD1|15|.|TRBJ1-2
TGTGCCAGCAGCGTGGGGGGACAGGTTAACTATGGCTACACCTTC
CASSVGGQVNYGYTF
>TRBV2|TRBD2|16|.|TRBJ2-3
TGTGCCAGCAGCGCTCTAGCGGGGGCCAACACAGATACGCAGTATTTT
CASSALAGANTDTQYF
>TRBV7-9|.|14|.|TRBJ1-2
TGTGCCAGCAGCTTAGGGCAGGGTGTACGTGGCTACACCTTC
CASSLGQGVRGYTF
>TRBV29-1|.|14|.|TRBJ1-2
TGCAGCGTTGAAGACTTGGGACACAACTATGGCTACACCTTC
CSVEDLGHNYGYTF
>TRBV28|TRBD1|14|.|TRBJ1-1
TGTGCCAGCAGTCGGACAGGGATAGACACTGAAGCTTTCTTT
CASSRTGIDTEAFF
>TRBV6-1|.|15|.|TRBJ2-2
TGTGCCAGCAGTGTGGAATTTGGGAGGACCGGGGAGCTGTTTTTT
CASSVEFGRTGELFF
>TRBV28|TRBD2|14|.|TRBJ2-3
TGTGCCACGTTTCCCGGCGGGAGTGGAGATACGCAGTATTTT
CATFPGGSGDTQYF
>TRBV28|.|13|.|TRBJ1-1
TGTGCCAGCAGTTTAGGGACAACACGTGAAGCTTTCTTT
CASSLGTTREAFF
>TRBV18|.|15|.|TRBJ1-1
TGTGCCAGCTCGCCCACAGGAGGGGGGAACACTGAAGCTTTCTTT
CASSPTGGGNTEAFF
>TRBV5-5|.|14|.|TRBJ1-4
TGTGCCAGCAGCCCTGGGTCCACTAATGAAAAACTGTTTTTT
CASSPGSTNEKLFF
>TRBV6-5|TRBD2|13|.|TRBJ2-1
TGTGCCAGCACGCCGGGGGGGGAGGGTGAGCAGTTCTTC
CASTPGGEGEQFF
>TRBV28|TRBD2|14|.|TRBJ2-1
TGTGCCCTCGCTCCTAGCGGCCCCCCTTATGAGCAGTTCTTC
CALAPSGPPYEQFF
>TRBV13|.|15|few|TRBJ2-1
TGTGCCAGCAGCTTCCAAGTAAGCTCCTACAATGAGCAGTTCTTC
CASSFQVSSYNEQFF
>TRBV7-8|.|14|.|TRBJ2-3
TGTGCCAGCAGCCCGAGGGAGTTTACAGATACGCAGTATTTT
CASSPREFTDTQYF
>TRBV18|TRBD2|16|.|TRBJ2-5
TGTGCCAGCTCACCGTGGAATAGCGGGCTCCAAGAGACCCAGTACTTC
CASSPWNSGLQETQYF
>TRBV7-9|TRBD2|14|.|TRBJ2-3
TGTGCCAGCAGCCCCAGGACTAGCGTAGATACGCAGTATTTT
CASSPRTSVDTQYF
>TRBV7-9|.|14|.|TRBJ1-1
TGTGCCAGCACCCTTAACGCAGGGAACACTGAAGCTTTCTTT
CASTLNAGNTEAFF
>TRBV7-7|TRBD2|14|.|TRBJ2-5
TGTGCCAGCAGCTTAGGACTAGCGGAAGAGACCCAGTACTTC
CASSLGLAEETQYF
>TRBV19|.|12|.|TRBJ1-4
TGTGCCAGCTGTGCAACTAATGAAAAACTGTTTTTT
CASCATNEKLFF
>TRBV11-1|.|15|.|TRBJ1-2
TGTGCCAGCAGCTTAGCGCGGGACGAGTCCTATGGCTACACCTTC
CASSLARDESYGYTF
>TRBV7-2|TRBD1|14|once|TRBJ1-2
TGTGCCAGCAGCCTAGACAGGGGGGCCTATGGCTACACCTTC
CASSLDRGAYGYTF
>TRBV11-1|TRBD1|16|once|TRBJ2-1
TGTGCCAGCAGCGACAAAACAGGGGGCGCCTACAATGAGCAGTTCTTC
CASSDKTGGAYNEQFF
>TRBV27|.|15|.|TRBJ2-1
TGTGCCAGCGGGATGGGAGGGGGGCCCTACAATGAGCAGTTCTTC
CASGMGGGPYNEQFF
>TRBV6-5|.|11|.|TRBJ2-3
TGTGCCAGCAGCCAGGGAGATACGCAGTATTTT
CASSQGDTQYF
>TRBV19|.|16|.|TRBJ1-1
TGTGCCAGTAGTATCGGCTCGATCCGTATGAACACTGAAGCTTTCTTT
CASSIGSIRMNTEAFF
>TRBV7-2|TRBD1|14|.|TRBJ2-5
TGTGCCAGCAGCTTGGGACAGTGGACGTCGGCCCAGTACTTC
CASSLGQWTSAQYF
>TRBV5-6|TRBD1|15|.|TRBJ2-5
TGTGCCAGCAGCGCGCCGGACAGGTACCAAGAGACCCAGTACTTC
CASSAPDRYQETQYF
>TRBV2|TRBD1|15|once|TRBJ2-3
TGTGCCAGCAGCCAGGGACAGGCTAGCACAGATACGCAGTATTTT
CASSQGQASTDTQYF
>TRBV28|TRBD1|13|.|TRBJ1-1
TGTGCCAGCAGGCGTTCAGGGGGGAAAGAAGCTTTCTTT
CASRRSGGKEAFF
>TRBV28|TRBD1|15|.|TRBJ2-5
TGTGCCAGCAGAACCGGGACAGGGGGCGAAGAGACCCAGTACTTC
CASRTGTGGEETQYF
>TRBV9|TRBD1|14|.|TRBJ2-3
TGTGCCAGCAGCGCAGGGGGCAGAACAGATACGCAGTATTTT
CASSAGGRTDTQYF
>TRBV19|TRBD1|15|.|TRBJ2-5
TGTGCCAGTAGTATTGGGACAGGTAAACAAGAGACCCAGTACTTC
CASSIGTGKQETQYF
>TRBV28|.|15|.|TRBJ1-4
TGTGCCAGCAGTCTCCTGGGGGCAACTAATGAAAAACTGTTTTTT
CASSLLGATNEKLFF
>TRBV4-1|.|16|.|TRBJ2-2
TGCGCCAGCAGCCAAGGGATTAACAGGTCCTTGCGGGAGCTGTTTTTT
CASSQGINRSLRELFF
>TRBV18|TRBD1|16|.|TRBJ2-1
TGTGCCAGCTCACCACCGGGACAGGAGTCCTACAATGAGCAGTTCTTC
CASSPPGQESYNEQFF
>TRBV28|TRBD2|16|.|TRBJ2-1
TGTGCCAGCAGTTTGGAACTAGCGGGAGGAAGGAATGAGCAGTTCTTC
CASSLELAGGRNEQFF
>TRBV5-1|.|13|.|TRBJ2-1
TGCGCCAGCAGCCCTCGCCTAGAGTATGAGCAGTTCTTC
CASSPRLEYEQFF
>TRBV5-6|.|15|.|TRBJ1-4
TGTGCCAGCAGCTCTCAAGGGACGACTAATGAAAAACTGTTTTTT
CASSSQGTTNEKLFF
>TRBV25-1|.|13|.|TRBJ2-2
TGTGCCAGCAGACAACCGAACACCGGGGAGCTGTTTTTT
CASRQPNTGELFF
>TRBV7-9|.|15|.|TRBJ2-1
TGTGCCAGCAGCTGGGGCAGGGAGGCTTACAATGAGCAGTTCTTC
CASSWGREAYNEQFF
>TRBV5-1|TRBD2|14|.|TRBJ2-1
TGCGCCAGCAGAGGCGGGAGCTCCTACAATGAGCAGTTCTTC
CASRGGSSYNEQFF
>TRBV7-3|.|14|.|TRBJ2-3
TGTGCCATCCGAATGACCCTGGCCACAGATACGCAGTATTTT
CAIRMTLATDTQYF
>TRBV6-5|TRBD1|14|.|TRBJ1-5
TGTGCCAGCAGTTCCGACAGGGCGGCGGCAGCCCAGCATTTT
CASSSDRAAAAQHF